This is a list of T cell receptor beta chains from one sample in a study of blood T cell repertoires in COVID-19. Clones were sequenced by immunoSEQ multiplex PCR, and TCRdb holds only the in-frame ones, with some missing. The data contain about 180,000 clones, 75% to 80% of them singletons. The material sequenced was peripheral blood. These receptor sequences come from a woman aged 70 to 79 with acute or convalescent COVID-19. Both conserved end residues are trimmed from each CDR3.

v_gene: TRBV5-6
CDR3aa: ASSFVTPVRGYT

v_gene: TRBV4-1
CDR3aa: ASSPSIWARETQY

v_gene: TRBV5-1
CDR3aa: ASTLGAGGFNEQF

v_gene: TRBV5-1
CDR3aa: ASSRTSGDREQY

v_gene: TRBV15
CDR3aa: ATSSTSYSNQPQH

v_gene: TRBV5-1
CDR3aa: ASSFVSGNTGELF

v_gene: TRBV7-3
CDR3aa: ASSPTSGTYEQY

v_gene: TRBV4-1
CDR3aa: ASTPVVALLGTSGRFVHEQF

v_gene: TRBV20-1
CDR3aa: SASRVGGYT

v_gene: TRBV5-6
CDR3aa: ASSLMTGSSPLH

v_gene: TRBV27
CDR3aa: ASSLKDRNSPLH

v_gene: TRBV12-3/TRBV12-4
CDR3aa: ASSYSNQPQH

v_gene: TRBV7-2
CDR3aa: ASSLVRDRDSPLH

v_gene: TRBV6-5
CDR3aa: ASTRDRSNNEQF

v_gene: TRBV3-1/TRBV3-2
CDR3aa: ASSRLAQGKETQY

v_gene: TRBV25-1
CDR3aa: ASSPGTGNQETQY

v_gene: TRBV27
CDR3aa: ASSFRGRDSNQPQH

v_gene: TRBV19
CDR3aa: ASSILGRQYNEQF

v_gene: TRBV11-2
CDR3aa: ASSFFGTGGYNEQF

v_gene: TRBV3-1/TRBV3-2
CDR3aa: ASKDFGSPGELF

v_gene: TRBV7-8
CDR3aa: ASSSLRDNEQF

v_gene: TRBV19
CDR3aa: ASSIETGQASYT

v_gene: TRBV19
CDR3aa: ASSEQALPGNTIY

v_gene: TRBV28
CDR3aa: ASSFGGRLYEQY

v_gene: TRBV29-1
CDR3aa: SVLRDSYNEQF

v_gene: TRBV2
CDR3aa: ASSEGSGQPQH

v_gene: TRBV18
CDR3aa: ASSPGGLGSGNTIY

v_gene: TRBV3-1/TRBV3-2
CDR3aa: ASSQDLATSGRNNEQF

v_gene: TRBV5-4
CDR3aa: ASSSQPLVAGAHEQY

v_gene: TRBV2
CDR3aa: ASSQGEYQPQH

v_gene: TRBV2
CDR3aa: ASSARTTNTEAF

v_gene: TRBV27
CDR3aa: ASSLSPGLAQETQY

v_gene: TRBV19
CDR3aa: ASSSPQGTLNTEAF

v_gene: TRBV19
CDR3aa: ASSIRDSNYGYT

v_gene: TRBV5-4
CDR3aa: ASSPLAGVPQETQY

v_gene: TRBV6-6
CDR3aa: ASSYTGYNEQF

v_gene: TRBV4-1
CDR3aa: ASSYGKTGATNSPLH

v_gene: TRBV27
CDR3aa: ASSRRTGNNYGYT

v_gene: TRBV13
CDR3aa: ASSGLAGLNEQY

v_gene: TRBV21-1
CDR3aa: ASSKGHRTKNIQY

v_gene: TRBV7-2
CDR3aa: ASSLSGRTTDTQY

v_gene: TRBV4-1
CDR3aa: ASSQDRVSYGYT